This entry is about one T cell receptor (beta chain). The antigen this receptor binds is unknown. The sample holds no much larger clone one base away, and base qualities are not on file. CDR1 and CDR2, looked up from the germline V gene, are MNHEY and SVGAGI. V drops 2 bases and J drops 2 bases, leaving 9 bases in between. Its CDR3 holds 14 amino acids, cysteine through phenylalanine. The DNA shown is the 42-base CDR3, in frame from base 1. The CDR3 regions of human TCRbeta chains were subjected to immunosequencing. On the study's bioinformatics: TCRs in the repertoires were matched against a reference library of SARS-CoV-2-specific TCRs that had been generated with the MIRA antigen-specificity platform. Breadth meant the fraction of unique TCRs that were SARS-CoV-2-associated, whereas depth meant the fraction of total T cells that were SARS-CoV-2-associated. Using the MIRA data, each spike-specific TCR was mapped to the spike region that the TCR reacts to and placed in a CD4 or CD8 class. Log10-transformed breadth and depth values were compared by one-way ANOVA with Sidak's multiple comparisons tests. TCRdb retrieved this table from immuneACCESS and kept in-frame rearrangements only. Not all clones are present; in checked studies, unresolved V genes account for under half, and no reason is known for the remainder. V, J and clone size derive from that table, while D and trimming were established from the DNA sequence. Counted in this sample were 69,000 or so clones; nearly 90% of them appeared once. Under 1.5% of the sample is held by the ten biggest clonotypes.

The record originates from a study of T cell responses to AZD1222 COVID-19 vaccine (dated by TCRdb to the early 2020s). General notes on the study: TCR sequencing covered over 230 trial participants: nearly 210 given two doses of AZD1222 and 26 given two doses of MenACWY control vaccine. Trial participants were enrolled by age into subgroups of 18-55, 56-69 and 70-plus years, and 148, 28 and 57 TCR-sequenced participants, respectively, were included in these subgroups.

The time point label, read with the paper, signifies: about 28 days (+/-7) after the second vaccine dose. AZD1222 recipients whose second dose came at about 4 weeks and those whose second dose came at about 12 weeks were combined into one group, since spike-specific TCR depth and breadth did not differ between the two schedules. The vaccinee samples were drawn from two UK trials, COV001 and COV002, one of which was a single-blind randomized controlled phase 2/3 trial testing AZD1222 (ChAdOx1 nCoV-19) in healthy adults. Trial participant PBMC samples were collected at day 0 and day 28 after the second dose for TCRbeta chain sequencing. What the authors observed across the whole study: Conclusions about previously exposed vaccinees were limited because only 5 or 6 AZD1222 recipients were SARS-CoV-2 seropositive at baseline. Epitopes outside the regions mutated in the B.1.351 and B.1.1.7 variants were reportedly recognized by nearly half of the unique spike-specific TCRs. After two AZD1222 doses, both the breadth and the depth of spike-specific TCRs were significantly higher than at day 0 and than in MenACWY recipients. Vaccine-associated CD4 TCRs spanned the whole spike protein, with dominant responses in regions 160-218 and 743-854. Most participants were white British and females outnumbered males, and the authors suggested that clonal diversity may have been underestimated. The 56-69-year group was small, and its depth increase did not reach significance, likely because of low power. Because no day 14 peak-response samples were available, repertoires were characterized only after the peak T cell response.

This clonotype originated in an adult who received the AZD1222 COVID-19 vaccine. This receptor chain uses TRBV6-5 and TRBJ1-2, with no confident D gene call. The sample consisted of peripheral blood, taken 28 days after the second AZD1222 dose. CDR3 protein: CASSYQGWNYGYTF. The nucleotide sequence is TGTGCCAGCAGTTACCAAGGATGGAACTATGGCTACACCTTC.